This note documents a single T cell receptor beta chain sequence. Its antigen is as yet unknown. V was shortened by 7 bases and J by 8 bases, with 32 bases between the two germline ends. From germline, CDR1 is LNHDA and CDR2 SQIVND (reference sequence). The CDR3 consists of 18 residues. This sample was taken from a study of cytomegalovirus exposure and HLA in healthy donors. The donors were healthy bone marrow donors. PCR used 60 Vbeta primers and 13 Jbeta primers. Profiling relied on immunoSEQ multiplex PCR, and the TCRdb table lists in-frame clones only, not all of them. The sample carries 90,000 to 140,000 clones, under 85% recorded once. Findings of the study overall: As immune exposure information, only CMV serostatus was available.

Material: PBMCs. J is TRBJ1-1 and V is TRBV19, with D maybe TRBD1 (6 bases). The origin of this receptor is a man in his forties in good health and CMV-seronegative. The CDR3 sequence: CASTLFRAQGINTEEAFF. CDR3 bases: TGTGCCAGTACCTTATTTAGGGCTCAGGGGATAAACACTGAAGAAGCTTTCTTT.